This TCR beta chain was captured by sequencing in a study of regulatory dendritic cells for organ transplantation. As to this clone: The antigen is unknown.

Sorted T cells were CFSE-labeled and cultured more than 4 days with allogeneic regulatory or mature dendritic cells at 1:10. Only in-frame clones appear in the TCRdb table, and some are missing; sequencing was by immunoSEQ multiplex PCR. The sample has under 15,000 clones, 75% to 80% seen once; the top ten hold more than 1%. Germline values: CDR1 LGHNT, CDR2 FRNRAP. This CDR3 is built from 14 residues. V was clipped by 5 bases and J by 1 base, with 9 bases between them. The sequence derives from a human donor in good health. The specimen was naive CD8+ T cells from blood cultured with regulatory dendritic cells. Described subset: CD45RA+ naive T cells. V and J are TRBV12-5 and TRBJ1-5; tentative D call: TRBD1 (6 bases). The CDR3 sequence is CASGTGQSNQPQHF. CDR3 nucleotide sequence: TGTGCTAGTGGTACCGGACAGAGCAATCAGCCCCAGCATTTT.